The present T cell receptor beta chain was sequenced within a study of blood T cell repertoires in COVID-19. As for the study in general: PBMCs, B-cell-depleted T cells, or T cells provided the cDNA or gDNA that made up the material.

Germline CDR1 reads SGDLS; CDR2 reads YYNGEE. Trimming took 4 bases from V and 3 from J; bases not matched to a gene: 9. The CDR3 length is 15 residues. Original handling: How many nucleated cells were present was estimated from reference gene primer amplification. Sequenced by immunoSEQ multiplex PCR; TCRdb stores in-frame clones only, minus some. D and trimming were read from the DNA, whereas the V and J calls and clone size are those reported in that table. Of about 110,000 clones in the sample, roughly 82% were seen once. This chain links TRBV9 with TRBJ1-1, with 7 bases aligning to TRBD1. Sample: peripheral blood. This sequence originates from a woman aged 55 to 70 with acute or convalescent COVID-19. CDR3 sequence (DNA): TGTGCCAGCAGCCTCACGCGGGACAGCGACACTGAAGCTTTCTTT. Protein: CASSLTRDSDTEAFF.